One T cell receptor beta chain is described in this entry. Its cognate antigen has yet to be identified. Per-nucleotide qualities are absent, and no much larger clonotype sits a single base away. The method was the immunoSEQ multiplex PCR assay. For the multiplex PCR, a mixture combining 60 forward primers for TCR Vbeta segments and 13 reverse primers for TCR Jbeta segments was used. A multiplex PCR assay on genomic DNA amplified the CDR3 region of rearranged TCR beta genes. The Illumina HiSeq System was used to sequence the amplified TCR beta libraries as 87-base-pair reads. From the authors' description of their analysis: Across the 700 or so repertoires, a later analysis counted 80 million or so unique TCR beta chains, approximately 10 million of which were shared by at least two donors. Raw reads were error-corrected and collapsed into unique sequences with a nearest-neighbor algorithm that merged closely related sequences to remove PCR and sequencing errors. Alignment of CDR3 sequences to IMGT reference sequences was used to assign V, D and J gene segments. Each retained sequence needed at least a six-nucleotide match to both a V gene segment and a J gene segment. A rearrangement was called productive if the CDR3 had no stop codons and remained in frame with V and J, and every other rearrangement was called non-productive. Following IMGT convention, CDR3 was defined as the stretch from the second conserved V-encoded cysteine to the conserved J-encoded phenylalanine. In an earlier analysis of 500 to 650 of the donors, sequences lacking an unambiguous match to a single V gene segment were excluded. An earlier analysis of over 450 of the donors classified V segments as functional when productive rearrangements were above 56.7% and as segregating when the standard deviation between donors was above 5%. A statistical classification framework was built to diagnose cytomegalovirus status from the catalog of TCR beta chain sequences. A later analysis assigned V and J genes by comparing TCR nucleotide sequences with IMGT/GENE-DB human TR gene sequences. A later analysis assigned CDR3 sequences and most-parsimonious VDJ recombination scenarios with the TCRdist pipeline. In a later analysis, each TCR beta chain was defined by its CDR3 amino acid sequence together with its V-gene family, and reads without a unique V-gene family were excluded. To address suspected cross-contamination and a sequencing artifact, a later analysis removed 592 highly shared, low-generation-probability nucleotide sequences. A later analysis calculated a clonal expansion index for each public chain from normalized within-repertoire ranks of inferred template counts. In a later analysis, generation probabilities were computed with a VDJ recombination model fitted to out-of-frame rearrangements, and the resulting probabilities were checked against IGoR. A later analysis scored TCR-TCR, TCR-HLA and TCR-CMV co-occurrence with hypergeometric tests, applying a repertoire-size bias correction to TCR pairs. False discovery rates were estimated in a later analysis by permuting HLA or CMV assignments 20 times. A later analysis grouped co-occurring TCRs with DBSCAN, adding TCRdist sequence similarity when clustering within HLA-allele-positive subsets. Co-occurrence clustering excluded repertoires with fewer than 30,000 or more than 120,000 public chains, plus five with anomalous nucleotide sharing. TCRdb obtained this table from immuneACCESS and retained in-frame rearrangements with V and J assigned. These tables miss some clones; where compared with another copy, unresolved V genes account for less than half of the shortfall, and the remainder is unexplained. The V and J calls and the clone size are those of that table, but D and trimming were determined from the DNA. Counted in this sample were a few hundred thousand clones; roughly 83% of them appeared once. Approximately 1.5% of the sample comes from the top ten.

These data originate in a study of cytomegalovirus exposure and HLA in healthy donors (TCRdb year 2017). Background on the whole study: An earlier analysis of approximately 600 of the donors reported 250 to 300 Gb of sequence data and roughly 110 million unique TCR beta sequences from around 200 million T cells. Around 300 gigabases of sequencing data and approximately 80 million unique TCR sequences were included in an early release covering 500 to 750 HLA-typed donors. Among the roughly 400 genotyped donors, more than 70% belonged to the genetic ancestry cluster associated with self-reported Caucasian donors. The study was designed to test whether signatures of past pathogen exposure could be identified by cataloging public T cell receptors. The study profiled the T cell repertoires of some 610 subjects by immunosequencing and related them to cytomegalovirus serostatus. A separate validation cohort of more than 100 different subjects was used in addition to the roughly 700-subject first cohort. The study combined high-throughput TCR immunosequencing, statistical association of individual TCRs with disease status, and machine learning to predict cytomegalovirus infection status. To study patterns of TCR occurrence, a later analysis re-analyzed previously published TCR beta repertoires from more than 550 donors and added high-resolution HLA genotyping. Rather than using new phenotypic data, the later analysis identified candidate immune exposures from TCR beta sequences and from how often those sequences occurred across donors. To decide whether each TCR beta V gene segment behaved as functional or pseudogenic, an earlier analysis of some 600 of the donors relied on high-throughput TCR beta sequencing. Donor age, sex, ethnicity and CMV serostatus were compiled alongside the repertoire data. A later genetic analysis took genome-wide SNP genotypes for about three fifths of the 666 donors and used that subset as a discovery cohort. Every repertoire in the discovery cohort had been generated on one and the same sequencing platform. Class I and class II HLA loci were covered by the typing at four-digit resolution. The number of typed donors differed by locus: about 629-630 for A, B, C, DRB1 and DQB1; 522 for DQA1; 600 to 610 for DPA1; and around 490 for DPB1. About 5 DR-DQ haplotypes were handled as single units for association and clustering, since linkage in the cohort was strong. Across some 400 genotyped donors of the cohort, an average of approximately 220,000 unique TCR beta nucleotide sequences per donor were sequenced, and around 19% of those sequences were non-productive. General conclusions and limits of the study: Immune exposure information for the cohort was limited to CMV serostatus. The 87-base-pair reads could not distinguish some IMGT-functional V segments, including TRBV6-2 and TRBV6-3, so those segments were excluded. Because counts were too low, 15 to 20 rarely observed V segments, including chromosome 9 orphons, were excluded from the earlier analysis of fewer than 650 of the donors. A few of the identified cytomegalovirus-associated TCR beta chains were confirmed in vitro to be specific for cytomegalovirus antigens. In a later analysis, TCR association rates were found to vary across HLA loci, with the most associated TCRs seen for DRB1 alleles and the fewest for HLA-C alleles. While some public TCRs were present in many individuals, most TCR sequences turned up only very rarely across donors. Only TCR beta chains were sequenced in this cohort, and the absence of alpha or paired-chain data limited detectable features. When HLA alleles, especially DR and DQ, strongly co-occurred, attributing TCR associations to individual alleles was difficult. In a later analysis, about 17,000 TCR beta sequences were associated with specific HLA alleles at a false discovery rate of 0.05. A further reported finding was that TCR beta sequences accurately predicted the HLA-A and HLA-B alleles for most subjects in the first cohort. A later analysis found that HLA-associated TCR beta chains were more clonally expanded and had lower generation probabilities than equally common non-associated chains. It was suggested by the authors that the approach could potentially be generalized to other disease states and immunological phenotypes. Presence/absence analyses assumed roughly uniform sequencing depth across donors, an assumption that may not hold. Compared with the roughly 700-donor mean, donors in an Asian-associated ancestry cluster had fewer N-insertions in productive TCRs, according to a later genetic analysis. In a later analysis, several top co-occurrence clusters were reported to appear linked to parvovirus B19, influenza, CMV and Epstein-Barr virus. Because HLA typing was unavailable for some donors at each locus, only the typed subset was used in association tests. V-gene and J-gene trimming of TCR beta chains was associated with a missense DCLRE1C variant in a later genetic analysis, and the association was replicated in an independent cohort. Broadly in line with IMGT annotations, most TCR beta V segments showed up in productive rearrangements about 87% or about 30% of the time in an earlier analysis of a few hundred of the donors. A group of highly shared sequence variants was considered likely to be a technical artifact of the sequencing pipeline. In the study, 150 to 200 TCR beta chains were listed as associated with cytomegalovirus. In a later analysis, most CMV-associated TCR beta chains were found to appear HLA-restricted, with HLA associations seemingly driven largely by CMV exposure. The classifier was reported to diagnose cytomegalovirus status with high specificity and sensitivity in both the original and validation cohorts. Correlated functional status among segregating V segments might be attributable to linkage disequilibrium, but an unknown experimental factor could not be ruled out.

The cohort comprised fewer than 750 healthy bone marrow donors. All cohort members were sampled while nominally healthy, although unrecorded immune exposures were likely present. The donor tested CMV seronegative, placing the donor among the 300 to 400 seronegative members of the cohort. Each donor provided a peripheral blood sample, and peripheral blood mononuclear cells were used for TCR beta sequencing. The Qiagen DNeasy Blood Extraction Kit was used to extract genomic DNA from the blood cell samples. The V and J ends are trimmed by 1 base and 3 bases, leaving 18 bases between them. CDR1 and CDR2, per the germline V gene, are SGHVS and FQNEAQ. From its cysteine to its phenylalanine, the CDR3 spans 17 amino acids. The sequence is cut down to CDR3 DNA, 51 bases in frame from base 1.

The sequence links TRBV7-8 to TRBJ1-1; the D segment could be TRBD1, given 6 matching bases. This receptor was obtained from a girl aged 10-17 years in good health and CMV-seronegative. The sequencing input was PBMCs. The nucleotide sequence reads TGTGCCAGCAGCTTAGTTGGGTCGGTCAGGGGCTACACTGAAGCTTTCTTT. It specifies CASSLVGSVRGYTEAFF.